This T cell receptor (beta chain) was captured in a study of blood T cell repertoires in COVID-19 (TCRdb year 2020). Regarding the complete study: Collaborator samples came from the United States, Italy and Spain and covered acute and convalescent phases of COVID-19. A freely available public database, intended as a resource for researchers studying the immune response to SARS-CoV-2, is where the repertoires were released. Nearly every sample came with metadata listing a de-identified subject ID, COVID-19 status, age in years and sex. Where available, HLA class I and class II types were taken from metadata supplied by the sample provider and were not determined by assay-based typing. Deeply sampled blood TCRbeta repertoires from subjects exposed to, actively infected with, or recovered from COVID-19 were included in the dataset. The samples were drawn from two sources: the first 160 participants of the ongoing ImmuneRACE study, and 1,000 to 1,500 subjects contributed by 6 global collaborators. The material from the prospective study consisted of cDNA or gDNA derived from T cells, B-cell-depleted T cells, or PBMCs. What the authors observed across the whole study: Clinical and demographic metadata were provided uncurated, with the amount varying by source and participant.

Another Seattle source contributed samples from volunteer blood donors who had recovered from COVID-19. The collaborating institutions used their own protocols to collect whole blood in K2EDTA tubes. For TCRbeta analysis, collaborators shipped samples in one of three forms: frozen whole blood, isolated PBMCs, or DNA extracted from either of those sample types. The immunoSEQ Assay, a bias-controlled multiplex PCR, was used to amplify TCRbeta CDR3 regions from genomic DNA. In the source study's methods: The number of nucleated cells in each sample was estimated from the amplification of reference gene primers within the assay. To quantify the absolute abundance of each unique TCRbeta CDR3 rearrangement, sequence reads were collapsed and filtered. For each sample, productive Simpson clonality was calculated as the square root of Simpson's diversity index across productive rearrangements. TCRdb obtained this table from immuneACCESS and retained in-frame rearrangements with V and J assigned. These tables miss some clones; where compared with another copy, unresolved V genes account for less than half of the shortfall, and the remainder is unexplained. V and J calls and clone size come straight from that table; D and trimming were deduced from the DNA. This sample lists some 320,000 clones; 87% were detected once. Approximately 7.8% of the sample goes to the ten largest clones.

The table lists this clone with a few counts. Its antigen remains unidentified. No much larger clone exists at a distance of one base, and base qualities are not known. Taken from the germline V gene (reference sequence), the CDR1 and CDR2 loops are LNHDA and SQIVND. Trimming leaves V shorter by 7 bases and J shorter by 11 bases, with the junction holding 7 bases beyond the gene matches. CDR3 length: 11 amino acids, cysteine to phenylalanine. The kept DNA is CDR3 alone, 33 bases in frame from the first base. The sequencing input was peripheral blood. This TCR was recovered from a woman between 50 and 59 years old who had recovered from COVID-19. The rearranged chain carries TRBV19 and TRBJ1-1, with TRBD1 identical over 7 junction bases. At the DNA level, the sequence is TGTGCCAGTACGAGGGGGCTACGTGCTTTCTTT. Its translation is CASTRGLRAFF.